The rows below give T cell receptor beta chains drawn from one sample of a study of shared clonotypes between healthy human individuals. Some clones are missing from TCRdb's copy, which holds only in-frame ones; the method was immunoSEQ multiplex PCR. The repertoire holds roughly 1.4 million clones, less than 99% seen once, with 0.36% in the top ten. Sequenced: naive CD4+ T cells sorted from blood. These TCRs come from a man aged 30-40 years in good health. Both conserved end residues are part of each CDR3. Each record gives: V gene, clone size, D gene, J gene, CDR3 DNA, CDR3 protein. A D gene is named only where the DNA matches it firmly. Size tells how often a clone was seen (once, few, many) or the class of an expanded clone, and some rows leave it out.

>TRBV30|-|-|TRBJ1-5
TGTGCCTGGAGTGTGGGCGGACATTCCCGCAATCAGCCCCAGCATTTT
CAWSVGGHSRNQPQHF
>TRBV7-6|-|TRBD1|TRBJ2-5
TGTGCCAGCAGCCCACCTTTGACGGACAGGCCGACCCAGTACTTC
CASSPPLTDRPTQYF
>TRBV28|-|-|TRBJ2-2
TGTGCCAGCAGTTCGGGCTGGTCCGGGGAGCTGTTTTTT
CASSSGWSGELFF
>TRBV5-1|-|TRBD1|TRBJ1-4
TGCGCCAGCAGCACCTCGGGGACAGGGGAGGAAAAACTGTTTTTT
CASSTSGTGEEKLFF
>TRBV10-3|-|-|TRBJ2-1
TGTGCCATCAGTGAAGACCTAGCGTTTGAGCAGTTCTTC
CAISEDLAFEQFF
>TRBV28|-|-|TRBJ2-7
TGTGCCACCAGATCTACGGGAGCTTCAGAATACGAGCAGTACTTC
CATRSTGASEYEQYF
>TRBV28|-|-|TRBJ2-5
TGTGCCAGCAGCCTGACACAACAAGAGACCCAGTACTTC
CASSLTQQETQYF
>TRBV13|-|-|TRBJ1-1
TGTGCCAGCAGCTTAATCAAAGTTTGGCGCCGGAGTGATCCTACGAACACTGAAGCTTTCTTT
CASSLIKVWRRSDPTNTEAFF
>TRBV6-1|few|-|TRBJ2-5
TGTGCCAGCAGTCGGACGGACCAAGAGACCCAGTACTTC
CASSRTDQETQYF
>TRBV7-2|-|TRBD1|TRBJ2-7
TGTGCCAGCAGCCCCCCAGGGACAGGGGGCTACGAGCAGTACTTC
CASSPPGTGGYEQYF